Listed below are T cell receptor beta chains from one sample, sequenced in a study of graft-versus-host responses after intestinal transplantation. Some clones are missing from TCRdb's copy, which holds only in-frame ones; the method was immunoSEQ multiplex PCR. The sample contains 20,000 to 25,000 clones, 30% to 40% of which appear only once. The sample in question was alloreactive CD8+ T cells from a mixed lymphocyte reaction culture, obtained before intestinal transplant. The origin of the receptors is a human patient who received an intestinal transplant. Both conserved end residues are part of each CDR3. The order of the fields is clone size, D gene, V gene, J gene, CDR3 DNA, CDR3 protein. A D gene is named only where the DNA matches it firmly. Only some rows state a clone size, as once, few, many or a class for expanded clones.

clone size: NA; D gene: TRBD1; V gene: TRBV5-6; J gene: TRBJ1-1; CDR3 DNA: TGTGCCAGCAGCTTGGGGGACAGGGGGTTTACTGAAGCTTTCTTT; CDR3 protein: CASSLGDRGFTEAFF
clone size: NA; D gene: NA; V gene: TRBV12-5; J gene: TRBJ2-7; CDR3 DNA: TGTGCTAGTGGTTTGGGTTCAGGGAGGTCCTACGGGCAGTACTTC; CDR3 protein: CASGLGSGRSYGQYF
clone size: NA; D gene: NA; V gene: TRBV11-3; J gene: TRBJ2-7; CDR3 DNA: TGTGCCAGCAGCGACGACAGCTACGAGCAGTACTTC; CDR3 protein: CASSDDSYEQYF
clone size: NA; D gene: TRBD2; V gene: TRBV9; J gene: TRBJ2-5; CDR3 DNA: TGTGCCAGCAGCGCCGGGCGGGAGGCGGGGGAGACCCAGTACTTC; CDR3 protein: CASSAGREAGETQYF
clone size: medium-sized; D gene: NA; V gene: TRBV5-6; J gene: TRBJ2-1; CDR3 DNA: TGTGCCAGCAGCTTGGGTTCAGGGCAGTTCTTC; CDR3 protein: CASSLGSGQFF
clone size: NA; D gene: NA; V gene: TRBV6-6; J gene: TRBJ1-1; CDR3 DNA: TGTGCCAGCAGTTACAGTGCAGGAGCCAACACTGAAGCTTTCTTT; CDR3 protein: CASSYSAGANTEAFF
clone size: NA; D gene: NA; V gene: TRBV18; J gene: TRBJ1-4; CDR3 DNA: TGTGCCAGCTCACCGGATGTTCCAACTAATGAAAAACTGTTTTTT; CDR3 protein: CASSPDVPTNEKLFF
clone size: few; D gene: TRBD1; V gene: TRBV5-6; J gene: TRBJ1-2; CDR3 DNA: TGTGCCAGCAGCTCGACAGGGGTCCCCTATGGCTACACCTTC; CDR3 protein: CASSSTGVPYGYTF
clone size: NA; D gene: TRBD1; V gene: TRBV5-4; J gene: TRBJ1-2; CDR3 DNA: TGTGCCAGCAGCAGAGGGACAGTCCATGGAAATGGCTACACCTTC; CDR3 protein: CASSRGTVHGNGYTF
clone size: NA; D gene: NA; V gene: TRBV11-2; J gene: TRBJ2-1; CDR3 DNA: TGTGCCAGCAGCCGTACTACTCATGAGCAGTTCTTC; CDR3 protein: CASSRTTHEQFF
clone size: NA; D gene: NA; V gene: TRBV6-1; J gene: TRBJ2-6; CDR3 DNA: TGCGCCGTCGGCCTTAGCTCTGGGGCCAACGTCCTGACTTTC; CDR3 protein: CAVGLSSGANVLTF
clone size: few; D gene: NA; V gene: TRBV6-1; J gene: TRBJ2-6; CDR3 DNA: TGTGCCGTCGGCCTTAGCTCTGGGGCCAACGTCCTGACTTTC; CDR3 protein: CAVGLSSGANVLTF
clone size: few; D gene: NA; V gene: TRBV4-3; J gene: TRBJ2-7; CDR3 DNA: TGCGCCAGCAGCCATGCCAACCTCTACGAGCAGTACTTC; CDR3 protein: CASSHANLYEQYF
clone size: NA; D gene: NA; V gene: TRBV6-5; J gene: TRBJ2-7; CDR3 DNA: TGTGCCATCAGGCCGGGACAAACGGGCTACGAGCAGTACTTC; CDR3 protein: CAIRPGQTGYEQYF
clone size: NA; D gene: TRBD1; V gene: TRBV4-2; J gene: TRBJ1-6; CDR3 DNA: TGTGCCAGCAGCCAAGATCGTGGGACAGCGACAAGTTCACCCCTCCACTTT; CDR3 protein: CASSQDRGTATSSPLHF
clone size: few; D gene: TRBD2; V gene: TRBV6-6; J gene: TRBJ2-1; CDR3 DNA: TGTGCCAGCAGTATAGGGACTAGCGGCTACAATGAGCAGTTCTTC; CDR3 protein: CASSIGTSGYNEQFF
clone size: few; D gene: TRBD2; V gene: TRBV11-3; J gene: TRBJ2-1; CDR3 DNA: TGTGCCAGCAGCTTAGAGGCGAGACTAGCGGGAGTCCCCCGGTTCTTC; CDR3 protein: CASSLEARLAGVPRFF
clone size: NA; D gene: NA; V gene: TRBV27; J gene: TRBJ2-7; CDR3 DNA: TGTGCCAGCAGATGGGGAGGTAGCTCCTACGAGCAGTACTTC; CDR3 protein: CASRWGGSSYEQYF
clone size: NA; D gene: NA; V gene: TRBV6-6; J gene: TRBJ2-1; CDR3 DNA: TGTGCCAGCAGGATCGGGGGATCCTACAATGAGCAGTTCTTC; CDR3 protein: CASRIGGSYNEQFF
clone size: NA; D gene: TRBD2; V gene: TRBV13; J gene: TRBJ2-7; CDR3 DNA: TGTGCCAGCAGCTCGAAGGCGGGAGGAAGGGGCGAGCAGTACTTC; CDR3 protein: CASSSKAGGRGEQYF
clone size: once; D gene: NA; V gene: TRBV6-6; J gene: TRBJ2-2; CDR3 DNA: TGTGCCAGCAGTTACGGGGCAGGCCGGAACACCGGGGAGCTGTTTTTT; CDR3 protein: CASSYGAGRNTGELFF
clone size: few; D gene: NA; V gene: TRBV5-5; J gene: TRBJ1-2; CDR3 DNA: TGTGCCAGCAGCTTGACGGATGATGGCTACACCTTC; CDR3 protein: CASSLTDDGYTF
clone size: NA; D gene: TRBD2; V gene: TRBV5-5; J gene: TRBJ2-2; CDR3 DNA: TGTGCCAGCAAGCATCCGGGACTAGCTCCTTCTTACACCGGGGAGCTGTTTTTT; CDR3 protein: CASKHPGLAPSYTGELFF
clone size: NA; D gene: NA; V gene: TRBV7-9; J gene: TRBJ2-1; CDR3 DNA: TGTGCCAGCAGCTTGTGGAGACTGAGCTACAATGAGCAGTTCTTC; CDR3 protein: CASSLWRLSYNEQFF
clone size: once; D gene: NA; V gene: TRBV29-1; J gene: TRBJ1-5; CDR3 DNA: TGCAGCGTTGCGGAGCCTAGCAATCAGCCCCAGCATTTT; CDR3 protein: CSVAEPSNQPQHF
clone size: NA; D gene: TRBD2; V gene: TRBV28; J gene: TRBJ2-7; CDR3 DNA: TGTGCCAGCAGCCCAACTAGCGGGAGTTTGTACGAGCAGTACTTC; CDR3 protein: CASSPTSGSLYEQYF
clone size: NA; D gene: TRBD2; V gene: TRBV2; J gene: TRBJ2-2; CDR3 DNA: TGTGCCAGCAGTGTCTCCCTAACTAGCGGGAGGGAAAACACCGGGGAGCTGTTTTTT; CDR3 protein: CASSVSLTSGRENTGELFF
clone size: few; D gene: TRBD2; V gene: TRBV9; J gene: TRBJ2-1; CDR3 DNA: TGTGCCAGCAGCGAACCGGGACTTACAACTATTGGACTAGCGGCCAGCTCCTACAATGAGCAGTTCTTC; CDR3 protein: CASSEPGLTTIGLAASSYNEQFF
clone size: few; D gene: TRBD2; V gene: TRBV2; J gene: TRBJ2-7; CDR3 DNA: TGTGCCCACAGCGGGGGGCCGGTGCTAGCACCCTACGAGCAGTACTTC; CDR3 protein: CAHSGGPVLAPYEQYF
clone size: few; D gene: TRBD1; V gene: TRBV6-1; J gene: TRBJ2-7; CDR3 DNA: TGTGCCAGCAGTTTACAGGGGTCCCTCACTAGGGAGCAGTACTTC; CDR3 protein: CASSLQGSLTREQYF
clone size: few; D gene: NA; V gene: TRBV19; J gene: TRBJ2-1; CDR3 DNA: TGTGCCAGTAGTATATTGGGAAACTCCTACAATGAGCAGTTCTTC; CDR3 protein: CASSILGNSYNEQFF
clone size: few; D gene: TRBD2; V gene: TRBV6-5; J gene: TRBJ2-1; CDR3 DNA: TGTGCCAGCAGTCTAGCGGGAAATGAGCAGTTCTTC; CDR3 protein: CASSLAGNEQFF
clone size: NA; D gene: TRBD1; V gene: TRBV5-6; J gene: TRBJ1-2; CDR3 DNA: TGTGCCAGCAGCGGACAGGGGTATGGCTACACCTTC; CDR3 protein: CASSGQGYGYTF
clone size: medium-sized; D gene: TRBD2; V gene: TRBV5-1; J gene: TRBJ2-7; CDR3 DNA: TGCGCCAGCAGCCCAGCGGGATTCTCCTACGAGCAGTACTTC; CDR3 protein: CASSPAGFSYEQYF
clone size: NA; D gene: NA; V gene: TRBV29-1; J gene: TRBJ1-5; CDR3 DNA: TGCAGCGCTACGGACGGGGGAAATTCGCCCCAGCATTTT; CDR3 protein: CSATDGGNSPQHF
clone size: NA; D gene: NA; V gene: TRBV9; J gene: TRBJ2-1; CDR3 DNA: TGTGCCAGCAGCGTAGCTGGGAATGAGCAGTTCTTC; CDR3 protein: CASSVAGNEQFF
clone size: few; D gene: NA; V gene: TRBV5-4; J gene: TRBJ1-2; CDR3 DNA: TGTGCCAGCAGCCGCCTGGGCGGAGGCTACACCTTC; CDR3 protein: CASSRLGGGYTF
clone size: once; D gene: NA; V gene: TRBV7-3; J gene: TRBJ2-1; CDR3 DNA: TGTGCCAGCAGCGGTGTAACTTCGAATGAGCAGTTCTTC; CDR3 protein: CASSGVTSNEQFF
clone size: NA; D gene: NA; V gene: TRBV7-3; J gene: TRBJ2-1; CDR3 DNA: TGCGCCAGCAGCCTGACCCCGAATGAGCAGTTCTTC; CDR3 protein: CASSLTPNEQFF
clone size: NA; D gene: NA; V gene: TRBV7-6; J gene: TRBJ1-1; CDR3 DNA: TGTGCCAGCAGCAGAGGACAGGAAGCTTTCTTT; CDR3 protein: CASSRGQEAFF
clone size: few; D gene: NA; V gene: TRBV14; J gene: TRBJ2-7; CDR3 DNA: TGTGCCAGCAGCCAAGAAGCGTACGAGCAGTACTTC; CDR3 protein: CASSQEAYEQYF
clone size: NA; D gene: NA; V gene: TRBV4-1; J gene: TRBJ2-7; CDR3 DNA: TGCGCCAGCAGCCAGTGGGGGCCTGATTTGGCTTACGAGCAGTACTTC; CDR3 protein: CASSQWGPDLAYEQYF
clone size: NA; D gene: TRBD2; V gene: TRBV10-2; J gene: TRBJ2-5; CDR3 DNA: TGCGCCAGCAGTGAGATTCTAGCGGGAGTAGGAGAGACCCAGTACTTC; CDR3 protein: CASSEILAGVGETQYF
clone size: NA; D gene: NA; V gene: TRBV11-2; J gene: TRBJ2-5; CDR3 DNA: TGTGCCAGCAGCTTAGGGTGGGGAGCGCAAGAGACCCAGTACTTC; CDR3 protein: CASSLGWGAQETQYF
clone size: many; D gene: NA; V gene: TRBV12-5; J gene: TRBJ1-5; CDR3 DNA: TGTGCTAGACCTTTTCGGACAGCAGATTATAGCAATCAGCCCCAGCATTTT; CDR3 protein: CARPFRTADYSNQPQHF
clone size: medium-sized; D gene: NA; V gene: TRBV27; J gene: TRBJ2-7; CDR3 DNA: TGTGCCAGCAGTTTACTAGCCAGCTCCTACGAGCAGTACTTC; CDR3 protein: CASSLLASSYEQYF
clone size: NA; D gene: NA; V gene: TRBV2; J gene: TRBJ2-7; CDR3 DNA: TGTGCCAGCACCGCCGGGGGCGAGCAGTACTTC; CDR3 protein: CASTAGGEQYF
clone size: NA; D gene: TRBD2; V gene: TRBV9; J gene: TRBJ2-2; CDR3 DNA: TGTGCCAGCAGCGTAGAGGGACTAGCGGTTAACACCGGGGAGCTGTTTTTT; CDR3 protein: CASSVEGLAVNTGELFF
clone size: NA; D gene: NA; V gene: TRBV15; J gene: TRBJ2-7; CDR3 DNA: TGTGCCACCAGCATCACAGGTTACGAGCAGTACTTC; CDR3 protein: CATSITGYEQYF
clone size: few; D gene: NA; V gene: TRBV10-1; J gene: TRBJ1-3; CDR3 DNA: TGCGCCAGCAGTGAGTCGGCCCTTATGGGAGGAAACACCATATATTTT; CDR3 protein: CASSESALMGGNTIYF
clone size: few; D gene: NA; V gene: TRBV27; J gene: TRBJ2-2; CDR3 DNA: TGTGCCAGTACAGGGGAGGACACCGGGGAGCTGTTTTTT; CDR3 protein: CASTGEDTGELFF
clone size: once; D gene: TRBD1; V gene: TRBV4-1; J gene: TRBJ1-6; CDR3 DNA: TGCGCCAGCAGGACAGGGGAGGTGGTGAATTCACCCCTCCACTTT; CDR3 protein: CASRTGEVVNSPLHF